The source of this TCR beta chain is a study of shared clonotypes between healthy human individuals (TCRdb year 2020). Background for the entire study: A couple of women and a few men aged 18 to 49 years were included in the cohort. The study deeply sequenced blood TCR repertoires of about 5 healthy adults to estimate repertoire size and the extent of clonotype sharing between individuals. For each donor, three plates each were used for CD4 naive and CD4 memory, two plates were used for CD8 naive, and one plate was used for CD8 memory. Different laboratories and diverse techniques were used to prepare libraries and sequence TCR repertoires, to increase sequencing depth and limit assay-specific biases. Leukapheresis yielded between about 0.85 and 10 billion PBMCs per donor.

Study-wide conclusions, independent of this receptor: Pairwise subsampling led to the expectation that sequencing depth would affect the degree of clonotype sharing among donors. Rarefaction of sorted-subset datasets indicated incomplete sequencing despite the large sequencing depth. Only blood was sampled, and tissue TCR repertoires likely differ from those in blood. Roughly 5.2% of naive CD4, 3.5% of naive CD8, around 2.3% of memory CD4, and about 0.4% of memory CD8 clonotypes were shared across a few donors. Compared with non-shared clonotypes, clonotypes shared by all four sorted-subset donors had higher generation probabilities. Because the study included a small number of donors, the genetic and exposure-history diversity represented was limited. Naive subsets generally had larger estimated clonotype richness than memory subsets.

Using the deep immunoSEQ assay, TCR CDR3 regions were amplified from genomic DNA by multiplex PCR. Extracted genomic DNA from each cell subset was spread evenly across all wells of several immunoSEQ 96-well plates, with each plate serving as a replicate. For sorted subsets, approximately 210 ng of genomic DNA, equivalent to around 31,000 T cell genomes, went into each replicate PCR. The purified libraries were quantified using a Qubit 3.0 fluorometer, sized with a Bioanalyzer 2100, and then quantified again using the KAPA Library Quantification kit. Each immunoSEQ 96-well plate was sequenced on its own single-read 150-cycle Illumina NextSeq 550 flow cell. Processing in the source paper ran as follows. Because the immunoSEQ output included only junctional sequences and no quality scores, the filtering could not be the same as the filtering used for full-length reads. To assign V/J genes and CDR3, sequences were annotated using PyIR, a Python wrapper for IgBLAST v1.9, with IMGT germline references. Reads were removed for weak V/J assignments (E-value above 1e-6), missing CDR3, stop codons, out-of-frame junctions, or ambiguous translated residues. A V3J clonotype was defined by an identical inferred V gene, J gene, and CDR3 amino acid sequence. The percentage overlap between two repertoires was calculated by dividing the number of shared unique clonotypes by the size of the smaller repertoire. RTK rarefaction, the Chao1 estimator, and Recon v2.1 estimates of unobserved clonotypes were used to assess repertoire richness. OLGA was used to compute generation probabilities for all TCRbeta clonotypes that the gDNA method yielded from a few donors. The table comes from immuneACCESS by way of TCRdb, which keeps in-frame sequences with V and J called. Part of the clones is missing from these tables; in studies checked, under half for an unresolved V gene and the rest for unknown reasons. That table gives V, J and clone size, and the DNA gave D and trimming. The sample table holds 600,000 to 750,000 clones, of which 55% to 80% were seen once. Under 2% of the sample comes from the top ten.

Healthy HIV-negative adults with no recently reported acute infections or vaccinations were included as donors. Only Caucasian adults living in Nashville, Tennessee, USA were represented among the donors. Magnetic negative selection was used to enrich CD4+ T cells, after which naive cells were positively selected on CD45RA and the negative fraction became the memory subset. Blood was collected by leukapheresis, and PBMCs were isolated by Ficoll-Histopaque density gradient centrifugation and then cryopreserved in liquid nitrogen vapor phase. Analytical flow cytometry was used to check the purity and quantity of each magnetically sorted T cell population. Each sorted fraction had its genomic DNA isolated and then quantified by UV absorbance on a Nanodrop 2000c. The CDR3, from cysteine to phenylalanine, totals 13 residues. The read is trimmed to its CDR3 DNA, 39 bases read in frame from base 1. At the junction V is shortened by 6 bases and J by 2 bases; bases outside the gene matches: 3. The germline V gene (reference sequence) yields SGHNT for CDR1 and YYREEE for CDR2.

On this clone itself: Its antigen specificity is not known. Per-base qualities were not stored, and no clone one base away is much larger.

The sequenced sample consisted of memory CD4+ T cells sorted from blood. The cell subset or site label for this specimen denotes: CD45RA-negative fraction. This TCR came from a woman in her 30s in good health. The chain joins TRBV5-4 to TRBJ2-3; TRBD1 agrees with 7 junctional bases. CDR3 sequence: CASKGQITDTQYF. In nucleotide form, the sequence is TGTGCCAGCAAGGGACAGATCACAGATACGCAGTATTTT. Full variable domain (CDR3 extended with the reference TRBV5-4 and TRBJ2-3 proteins): ETGVTQSPTHLIKTRGQQVTLRCSSQSGHNTVSWYQQALGQGPQFIFQYYREEENGRGNFPPRFSGLQFPNYSSELNVNALELDDSALYLCASKGQITDTQYFGPGTRLTVL.